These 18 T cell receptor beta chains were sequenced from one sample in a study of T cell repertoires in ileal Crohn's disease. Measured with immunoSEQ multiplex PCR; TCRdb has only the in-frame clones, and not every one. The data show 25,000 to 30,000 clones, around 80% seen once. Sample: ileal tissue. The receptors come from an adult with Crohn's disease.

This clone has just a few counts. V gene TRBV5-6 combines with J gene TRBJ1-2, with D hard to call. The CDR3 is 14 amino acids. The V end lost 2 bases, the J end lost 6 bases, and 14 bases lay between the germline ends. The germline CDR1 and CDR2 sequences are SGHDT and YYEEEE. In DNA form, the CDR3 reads TGTGCCAGCAGCTTTCTCCGGGGTACGGATGGCTACACCTTC. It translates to CASSFLRGTDGYTF. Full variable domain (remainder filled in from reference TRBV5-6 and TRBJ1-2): DAGVTQSPTHLIKTRGQQVTLRCSPKSGHDTVSWYQQALGQGPQFIFQYYEEEERQRGNFPDRFSGHQFPNYSSELNVNALLLGDSALYLCASSFLRGTDGYTFGSGTRLTVV.

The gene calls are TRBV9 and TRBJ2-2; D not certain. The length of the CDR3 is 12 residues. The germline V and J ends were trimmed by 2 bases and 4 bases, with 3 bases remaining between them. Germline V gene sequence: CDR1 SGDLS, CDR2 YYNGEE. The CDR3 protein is CASSVLTGELFF. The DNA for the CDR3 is TGTGCCAGCAGCGTCCTCACCGGGGAGCTGTTTTTT. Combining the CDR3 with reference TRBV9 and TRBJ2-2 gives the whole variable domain DSGVTQTPKHLITATGQRVTLRCSPRSGDLSVYWYQQSLDQGLQFLIQYYNGEERAKGNILERFSAQQFPDLHSELNLSSLELGDSALYFCASSVLTGELFFGEGSRLTVL.

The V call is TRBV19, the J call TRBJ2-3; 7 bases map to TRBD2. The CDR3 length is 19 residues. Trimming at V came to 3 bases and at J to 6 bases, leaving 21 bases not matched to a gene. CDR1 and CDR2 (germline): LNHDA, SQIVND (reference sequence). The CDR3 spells CASSIRGSGQRGGADTQYF. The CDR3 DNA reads TGTGCCAGTAGTATCCGGGGAAGTGGGCAGCGGGGAGGGGCTGATACGCAGTATTTT.

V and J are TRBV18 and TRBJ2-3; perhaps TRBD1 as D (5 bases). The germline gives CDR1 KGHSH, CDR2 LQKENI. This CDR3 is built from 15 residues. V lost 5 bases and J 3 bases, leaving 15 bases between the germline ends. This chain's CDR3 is CASSYYKTETDTQYF. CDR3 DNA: TGTGCCAGCTCATACTATAAGACAGAGACAGATACGCAGTATTTT.

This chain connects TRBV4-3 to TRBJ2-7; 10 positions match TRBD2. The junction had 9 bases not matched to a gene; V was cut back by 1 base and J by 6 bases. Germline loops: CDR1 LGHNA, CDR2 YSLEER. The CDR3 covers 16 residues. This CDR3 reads CASSQGVTSGVPEQYF. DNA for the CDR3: TGCGCCAGCAGCCAAGGGGTTACTAGCGGGGTCCCCGAGCAGTACTTC.

The CDR3 sequence: CASSHSATGETYEQYF. The CDR3, as DNA: TGCGCCAGCAGCCACAGCGCAACAGGGGAAACCTACGAGCAGTACTTC. The chain employs TRBV4-3 and TRBJ2-7; 7 nucleotides agree with TRBD1. The CDR3 covers 16 residues. V gave up 3 bases and J gave up 2 bases; unmatched junction bases: 10. Germline-derived CDR1 and CDR2 are LGHNA and YSLEER.

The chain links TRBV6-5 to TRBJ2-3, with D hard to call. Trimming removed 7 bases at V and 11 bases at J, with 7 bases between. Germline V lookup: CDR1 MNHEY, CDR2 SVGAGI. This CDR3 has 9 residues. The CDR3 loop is CASTKMQYF. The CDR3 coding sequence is TGTGCCAGCACTAAAATGCAGTATTTT.

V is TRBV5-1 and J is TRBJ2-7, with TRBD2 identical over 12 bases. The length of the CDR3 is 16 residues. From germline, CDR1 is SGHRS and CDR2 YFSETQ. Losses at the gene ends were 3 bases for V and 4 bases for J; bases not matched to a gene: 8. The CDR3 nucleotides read TGCGCCAGCAGCTCTAGCGGGAGGGCGAGCCTGTACGAGCAGTACTTC. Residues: CASSSSGRASLYEQYF.

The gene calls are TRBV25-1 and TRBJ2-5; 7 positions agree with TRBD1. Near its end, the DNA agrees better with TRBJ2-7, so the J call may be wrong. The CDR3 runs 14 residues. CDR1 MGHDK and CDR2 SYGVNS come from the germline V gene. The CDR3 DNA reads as TGTGCCAGCAGTGCCGGGACAGCAATCTACGAGCAGTACTTC. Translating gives CASSAGTAIYEQYF.

The CDR3 coding sequence is TGTGCCAGCAGCAGACAGGGATTTGGCTACACCTTC. This encodes CASSRQGFGYTF. The chain recombines TRBV11-2 with TRBJ1-2; the match to TRBD1 covers 7 bases. Per germline, CDR1 SGHAT and CDR2 FQNNGV. The CDR3 runs to 12 residues. With 5 bases clipped from V and 7 bases from J, the junction kept 4 bases outside the gene matches.

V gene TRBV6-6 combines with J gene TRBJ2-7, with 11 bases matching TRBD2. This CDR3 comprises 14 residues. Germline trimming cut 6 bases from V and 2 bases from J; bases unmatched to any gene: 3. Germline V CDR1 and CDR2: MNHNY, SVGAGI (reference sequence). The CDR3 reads CASSPTSGTYEQYF. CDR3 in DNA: TGTGCCAGCAGCCCGACTAGCGGGACCTACGAGCAGTACTTC.

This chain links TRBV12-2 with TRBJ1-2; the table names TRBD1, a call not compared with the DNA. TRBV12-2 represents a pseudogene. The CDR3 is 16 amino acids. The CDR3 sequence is CASRFEGAWWFGGYTF. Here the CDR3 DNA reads TGTGCAAGTCGCTTTGAGGGGGCTTGGTGGTTTGGGGGCTACACCTTC.

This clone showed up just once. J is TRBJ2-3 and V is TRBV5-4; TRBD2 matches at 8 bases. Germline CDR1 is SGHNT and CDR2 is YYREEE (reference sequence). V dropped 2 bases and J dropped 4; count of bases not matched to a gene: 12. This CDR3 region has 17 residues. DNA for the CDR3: TGTGCCAGCAGCTTTTTGGTCCTTAGCGGGACTCCAGATACGCAGTATTTT. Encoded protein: CASSFLVLSGTPDTQYF.

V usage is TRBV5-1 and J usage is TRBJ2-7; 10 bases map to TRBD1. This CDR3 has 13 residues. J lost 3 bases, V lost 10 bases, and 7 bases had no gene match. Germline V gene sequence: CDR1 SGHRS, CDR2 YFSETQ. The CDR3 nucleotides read TGCGCCGCCCGGGACAGGGGCTACTACGAGCAGTACTTC. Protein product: CAARDRGYYEQYF.

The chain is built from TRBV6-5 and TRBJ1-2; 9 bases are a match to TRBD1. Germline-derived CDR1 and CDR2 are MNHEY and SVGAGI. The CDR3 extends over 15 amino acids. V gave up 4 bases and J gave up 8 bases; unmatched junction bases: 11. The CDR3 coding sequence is TGTGCCAGCAGTTCTACTCCGGGACAGGGCCGCGGCTACACCTTC. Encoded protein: CASSSTPGQGRGYTF.

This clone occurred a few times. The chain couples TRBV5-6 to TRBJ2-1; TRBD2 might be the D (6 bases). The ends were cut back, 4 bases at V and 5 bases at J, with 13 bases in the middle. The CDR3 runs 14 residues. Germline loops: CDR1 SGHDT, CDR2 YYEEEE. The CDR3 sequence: CASSRRGLNNEQFF. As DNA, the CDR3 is TGTGCCAGCAGCCGGAGGGGTCTCAACAATGAGCAGTTCTTC.

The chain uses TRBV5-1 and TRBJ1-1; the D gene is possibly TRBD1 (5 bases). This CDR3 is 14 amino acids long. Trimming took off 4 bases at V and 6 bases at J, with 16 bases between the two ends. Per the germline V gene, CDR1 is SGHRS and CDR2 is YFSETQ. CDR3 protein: CASSPGDSYSEAFF. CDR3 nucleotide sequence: TGCGCCAGCAGCCCGGGAGACAGCTACTCTGAAGCTTTCTTT.

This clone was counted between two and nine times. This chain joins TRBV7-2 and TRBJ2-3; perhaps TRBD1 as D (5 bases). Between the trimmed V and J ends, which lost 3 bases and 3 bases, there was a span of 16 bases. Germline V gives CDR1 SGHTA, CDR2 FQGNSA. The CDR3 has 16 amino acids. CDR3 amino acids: CASSLAKFQGTDTQYF. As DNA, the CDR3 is TGTGCCAGCAGCTTGGCAAAATTCCAGGGTACAGATACGCAGTATTTT.